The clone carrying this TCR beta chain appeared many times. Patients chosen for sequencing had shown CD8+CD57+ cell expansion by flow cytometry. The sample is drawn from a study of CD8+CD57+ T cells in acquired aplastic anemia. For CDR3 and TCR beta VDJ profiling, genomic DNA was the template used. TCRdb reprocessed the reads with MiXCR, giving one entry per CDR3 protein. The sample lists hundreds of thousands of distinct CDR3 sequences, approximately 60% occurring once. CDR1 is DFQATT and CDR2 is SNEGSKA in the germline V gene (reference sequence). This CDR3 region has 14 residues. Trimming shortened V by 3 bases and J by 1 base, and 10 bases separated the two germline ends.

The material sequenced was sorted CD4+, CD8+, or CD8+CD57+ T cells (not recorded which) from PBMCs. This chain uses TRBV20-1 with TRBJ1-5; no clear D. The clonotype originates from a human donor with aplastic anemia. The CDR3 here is CSARSGRSNQPQHF. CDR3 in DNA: TGCAGTGCTAGGAGCGGTAGGAGCAATCAGCCCCAGCATTTT.